The clone carrying this T cell receptor (beta chain) was counted once. What it binds is not known. The data belong to a study of Tregs in tolerant kidney transplant recipients. Broader study findings: Expanding Tregs on activated donor B cells appeared to best identify donor-specific TCRbeta clones.

Mixed chimerism was transient after nonmyeloablative marrow transplants from related graft donors. This table comes from immunoSEQ multiplex PCR, and its TCRdb copy is limited to in-frame clones, with some not included. The profile shows tens of thousands of clones, roughly 90% of them singletons. The V and J ends lost 0 bases and 2 bases, in that order; junction bases with no gene match: 4. The CDR3 is 16 amino acids. The germline CDR1 and CDR2 sequences are LGHNA and YSLEER. The sample here was CD4+ T cells from blood (PBMCs), taken 24 months after the transplant. The V call is TRBV4-3, the J call TRBJ2-7; 10 bases agree with TRBD1. The TCR originated in a human patient who received a combined kidney and bone marrow transplant. Some of these T cells may belong to the graft donor. The CDR3 DNA is TGCGCCAGCAGCCAAGACGAGACAGGGGGCACCTACGAGCAGTACTTC. Amino acids: CASSQDETGGTYEQYF.